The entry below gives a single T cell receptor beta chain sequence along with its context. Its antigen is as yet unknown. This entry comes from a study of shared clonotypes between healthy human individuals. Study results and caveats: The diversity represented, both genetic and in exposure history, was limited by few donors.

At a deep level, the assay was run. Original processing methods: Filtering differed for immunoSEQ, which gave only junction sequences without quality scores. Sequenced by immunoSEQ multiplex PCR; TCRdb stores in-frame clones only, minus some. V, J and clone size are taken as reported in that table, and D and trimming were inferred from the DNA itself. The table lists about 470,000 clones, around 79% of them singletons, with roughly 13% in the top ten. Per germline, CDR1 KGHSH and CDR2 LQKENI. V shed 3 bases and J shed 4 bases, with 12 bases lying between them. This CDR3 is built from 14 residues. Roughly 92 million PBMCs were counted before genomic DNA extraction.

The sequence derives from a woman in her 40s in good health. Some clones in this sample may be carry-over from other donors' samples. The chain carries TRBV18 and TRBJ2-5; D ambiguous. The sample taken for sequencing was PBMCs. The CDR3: CASSPEPPGETQYF. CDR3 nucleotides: TGTGCCAGCTCACCTGAGCCACCGGGAGAGACCCAGTACTTC.